This T cell receptor (beta chain) emerged from a study of PD-1 blockade in classical Hodgkin lymphoma. With regard to this clone: Its antigen is still unknown.

Study results and caveats: The repertoire differences lack a defined cause, possibly disease activity or prior therapy.

Sequencing used immunoSEQ multiplex PCR; TCRdb keeps in-frame clones, though not all of them. Altogether 39,000 or so clones are present, 86% being singletons, with the ten largest covering 5.5%. This CDR3 region has 17 residues. V shed 0 bases, J shed 3 bases, and the junction held 4 bases outside the gene matches. Germline CDR1 is MRHNA and CDR2 is SNTAGT. Every one of the patients relapsed after autologous stem cell transplantation (brentuximab vedotin exposure was variable). The sample was peripheral blood mononuclear cells (PBMCs), taken before the second cycle of nivolumab. The receptor was isolated from a human donor with classical Hodgkin lymphoma. The chain has TRBV6-4 and TRBJ2-3; 12 bases are a match to TRBD2. CDR3 amino acids: CASSDSVTSGGTDTQYF. Here the CDR3 DNA reads TGTGCCAGCAGTGACTCCGTGACTAGCGGGGGAACAGATACGCAGTATTTT.